These T cell receptor beta chains were read from a single sample in a study of blood T cell repertoires in COVID-19. Measured with immunoSEQ multiplex PCR; TCRdb has only the in-frame clones, and not every one. The sample consists of about 110,000 clones, about 85% of them appearing once. The material sequenced was peripheral blood. These receptors were collected from a man over 45 with acute or convalescent COVID-19. Both conserved end residues are part of each CDR3. The D gene is left open where the match is weak. Only part of the rows carry a size: once, few, many, or a class if the clone is expanded.

TRBJ1-6 - - TRBV9 CASSVTDGPSPLHF TGTGCCAGCAGCGTGACAGATGGGCCTTCACCCCTCCACTTT
TRBJ2-3 - TRBD2 TRBV5-4 CASSSGGLGDTQYF TGTGCCAGCAGCTCGGGGGGGCTGGGAGATACGCAGTATTTT
TRBJ1-1 - TRBD1 TRBV19 CASSIGDRLNTEAFF TGTGCCAGTAGTATAGGGGACAGATTGAACACTGAAGCTTTCTTT
TRBJ2-1 - - TRBV9 CASSSPGRGENEQFF TGTGCCAGCAGCTCACCGGGGAGGGGGGAAAATGAGCAGTTCTTC
TRBJ2-2 - - TRBV9 CASSVALVAGMTGELFF TGTGCCAGCAGCGTAGCATTGGTGGCAGGTATGACCGGGGAGCTGTTTTTT
TRBJ2-2 once - TRBV5-6 CASSLARGNTGELFF TGTGCCAGCAGCTTGGCGAGAGGGAACACCGGGGAGCTGTTTTTT
TRBJ1-5 - TRBD1 TRBV10-3 CAISESLAQTGSNQPQHF TGTGCCATCAGTGAGTCCCTCGCGCAGACAGGGTCAAATCAGCCCCAGCATTTT
TRBJ1-2 - - TRBV30 CAWNRDSNWFYGYTF TGTGCCTGGAACCGGGACTCTAATTGGTTCTATGGCTACACCTTC
TRBJ1-1 - TRBD1 TRBV5-1 CASSTVPGQGSDTEAFF TGCGCCAGCAGCACCGTCCCGGGACAGGGGTCGGACACTGAAGCTTTCTTT
TRBJ1-1 - - TRBV4-1 CASSQDSVEAEAFF TGCGCCAGCAGCCAAGATAGTGTAGAGGCTGAAGCTTTCTTT
TRBJ2-2 - TRBD2 TRBV5-1 CASSSTIPGTSYTGELFF TGCGCCAGCAGCTCAACCATCCCCGGGACTAGCTACACCGGGGAGCTGTTTTTT
TRBJ2-3 - TRBD2 TRBV5-1 CASSQRGGGTDTQYF TGCGCCAGCAGCCAGCGGGGGGGTGGCACAGATACGCAGTATTTT
TRBJ2-5 - - TRBV10-3 CAISEGSGQETQYF TGTGCCATCAGTGAGGGGTCGGGCCAAGAGACCCAGTACTTC
TRBJ2-3 - TRBD2 TRBV9 CASSVVSSGVTDTQYF TGTGCCAGCAGCGTAGTATCAAGCGGGGTCACAGATACGCAGTATTTT
TRBJ2-5 - TRBD1 TRBV30 CAWSQSSGQLQETQYF TGTGCCTGGAGTCAATCTTCGGGACAGCTCCAAGAGACCCAGTACTTC
TRBJ2-5 - - TRBV24-1 CATSDGAQETQYF TGTGCCACCAGTGATGGGGCGCAAGAGACCCAGTACTTC
TRBJ1-1 once TRBD1 TRBV6-5 CASRSGQIMNTEAFF TGTGCCAGCAGGTCGGGACAGATCATGAACACTGAAGCTTTCTTT
TRBJ2-3 - TRBD2 TRBV11-2 CASRPPLAGVNTQYF TGTGCCAGCAGACCCCCACTAGCGGGGGTTAATACGCAGTATTTT
TRBJ1-2 few - TRBV27 CASSFRDFYGYTF TGTGCCAGCAGTTTTCGGGACTTCTATGGCTACACCTTC
TRBJ1-1 few - TRBV6-1 CASSDPPGGTEAFF TGTGCCAGCAGTGATCCCCCGGGGGGGACTGAAGCTTTCTTT
TRBJ1-5 - - TRBV7-6 CASSLSGGRDQPQHF TGTGCCAGCAGCTTAAGCGGGGGAAGGGATCAGCCCCAGCATTTT
TRBJ1-1 - TRBD1 TRBV19 CASTRDRLYTEAFF TGTGCCAGTACGCGGGACAGGCTTTACACTGAAGCTTTCTTT
TRBJ1-4 few TRBD1 TRBV12-3/TRBV12-4 CASRRGLNEKLFF TGTGCCAGTCGCAGGGGGCTTAATGAAAAACTGTTTTTT
TRBJ1-5 few - TRBV2 CASSIGTANQPQHF TGTGCCAGCAGTATTGGGACTGCAAATCAGCCCCAGCATTTT
TRBJ2-3 - TRBD2 TRBV6-5 CASSYQRGGPTDTQYF TGTGCCAGCAGCTACCAGCGGGGGGGCCCCACAGATACGCAGTATTTT
TRBJ1-2 few - TRBV4-1 CASSQEWLVNYGYTF TGCGCCAGCAGCCAAGAATGGCTGGTCAACTATGGCTACACCTTC
TRBJ2-3 - TRBD1 TRBV27 CASSFGRTGGDADTQYF TGTGCCAGCAGTTTTGGACGGACAGGGGGCGATGCAGATACGCAGTATTTT
TRBJ2-4 - - TRBV6-6 CASRSAGQIAKNIQYF TGTGCCAGCAGATCCGCAGGACAGATAGCCAAAAACATTCAGTACTTC
TRBJ2-7 - - TRBV5-6 CASSLGLDRRSYEQYF TGTGCCAGCAGCTTGGGCTTGGACAGACGATCCTACGAGCAGTACTTC
TRBJ1-1 - - TRBV7-2 CASSPQRDTEAFF TGTGCCAGCAGCCCACAGAGGGACACTGAAGCTTTCTTT
TRBJ1-1 - - TRBV5-5 CASSSTVDTEAFF TGTGCCAGCAGCAGTACGGTGGACACTGAAGCTTTCTTT
TRBJ2-5 few TRBD2 TRBV10-3 CATLAGAYETQYF TGTGCCACCTTAGCGGGGGCTTATGAGACCCAGTACTTC
TRBJ2-5 - - TRBV3-1/TRBV3-2 CASSQVSQTETQYF TGTGCCAGCAGCCAAGTTTCACAGACAGAGACCCAGTACTTC
TRBJ2-3 - TRBD2 TRBV29-1 CSVLIWASGGEIDTQYF TGCAGCGTTTTAATATGGGCTAGCGGGGGGGAGATAGATACGCAGTATTTT
TRBJ2-1 - TRBD1 TRBV24-1 CATSDFRGQGGNEQFF TGTGCCACCAGTGATTTCCGCGGACAGGGTGGCAATGAGCAGTTCTTC
TRBJ2-1 - TRBD1 TRBV5-1 CASSWTGGREQFF TGCGCCAGCAGCTGGACAGGGGGCCGTGAGCAGTTCTTC
TRBJ1-5 - - TRBV19 CASSSRKDTHQPQHF TGTGCCAGTAGTAGCCGAAAGGACACACATCAGCCCCAGCATTTT
TRBJ2-1 - TRBD2 TRBV3-1/TRBV3-2 CASRVAGGGTEQFF TGTGCCAGCAGGGTGGCGGGGGGCGGCACTGAGCAGTTCTTC
TRBJ2-1 - - TRBV11-3 CASSLSGTLYNEQFF TGTGCCAGCAGCTTATCAGGGACTCTCTACAATGAGCAGTTCTTC
TRBJ1-6 - TRBD1 TRBV5-4 CASSVRTGQRNSPLHF TGTGCCAGCAGCGTAAGGACAGGACAGCGTAATTCACCCCTCCACTTT
TRBJ2-3 - TRBD1 TRBV15 CATARSRDRVSDTQYF TGTGCCACCGCCCGGAGCCGGGACAGGGTTTCAGATACGCAGTATTTT
TRBJ2-7 - - TRBV13 CASSGSAGYEQYF TGTGCCAGCTCCGGGTCAGCCGGCTACGAGCAGTACTTC
TRBJ1-1 once TRBD1 TRBV11-3 CASSLDGPGQGASTEAFF TGTGCCAGCAGCTTAGACGGGCCGGGACAGGGGGCGAGCACTGAAGCTTTCTTT
TRBJ1-1 - - TRBV5-4 CASSSAWSDGNTEAFF TGTGCCAGCAGCTCGGCGTGGAGTGACGGTAACACTGAAGCTTTCTTT
TRBJ2-3 - TRBD2 TRBV4-1 CASSQPTGGAGTDTQYF TGCGCCAGCAGCCAGCCAACCGGGGGGGCGGGCACAGATACGCAGTATTTT
TRBJ2-3 - - TRBV2 CASPGGDSTDTQYF TGTGCCAGCCCAGGAGGGGATAGCACAGATACGCAGTATTTT
TRBJ1-5 few TRBD1 TRBV11-3 CASSQDRVGQPQHF TGTGCCAGCAGCCAGGACAGGGTAGGTCAGCCCCAGCATTTT
TRBJ1-1 - - TRBV9 CASSVGQMNTEAFF TGTGCCAGCAGCGTAGGGCAGATGAACACTGAAGCTTTCTTT
TRBJ2-5 - - TRBV6-5 CASRPNVRGQETQYF TGTGCCAGCAGACCCAACGTTAGGGGCCAAGAGACCCAGTACTTC
TRBJ2-2 - TRBD2 TRBV7-3 CASSPTSGAGELFF TGTGCCAGCAGCCCGACTAGCGGGGCCGGGGAGCTGTTTTTT
TRBJ2-7 - - TRBV19 CASSWTVSSYEQYF TGTGCCAGTAGCTGGACAGTCTCCTCCTACGAGCAGTACTTC
TRBJ1-3 - - TRBV5-1 CASSLAAQNTIYF TGCGCCAGCAGCTTGGCTGCCCAGAACACCATATATTTT